The TCR beta chain described here comes from a study of cytomegalovirus exposure and HLA in healthy donors (TCRdb year 2017). Context from the whole study: An earlier analysis of 587 of the donors reported about 290 Gb of sequence data and more than 90 million unique TCR beta sequences from roughly 180 million T cells. To study patterns of TCR occurrence, a later analysis re-analyzed previously published TCR beta repertoires from 550 to 800 donors and added high-resolution HLA genotyping. Every discovery cohort repertoire had been produced on one sequencing platform. An earlier analysis of some 600 of the donors applied high-throughput TCR beta sequencing to assess whether each TCR beta V gene segment acted as functional or pseudogenic. Along with the approximately 650-subject first cohort, a separate validation cohort of over a hundred different subjects was used. An early release that covered some 640 HLA-typed donors contained approximately 300 gigabases of sequencing data and 65 million to 100 million unique TCR sequences. The study used immunosequencing to profile the T cell repertoires of approximately 690 subjects and linked those repertoires to cytomegalovirus serostatus. The study combined high-throughput TCR immunosequencing, statistical association of individual TCRs with disease status, and machine learning to predict cytomegalovirus infection status. Among the roughly 400 genotyped donors, approximately 81% belonged to the genetic ancestry cluster associated with self-reported Caucasian donors. A later genetic analysis took genome-wide SNP genotypes for about 65% of the roughly 670 donors and used that subset as a discovery cohort. HLA typing covered class I and class II loci at four-digit resolution. Rather than using new phenotypic data, the later analysis identified candidate immune exposures from TCR beta sequences and from how often those sequences occurred across donors. A handful of DR-DQ haplotypes were handled as single units for association and clustering because linkage in the cohort was strong. Typing coverage varied by locus: about 629-640 donors for A, B, C, DRB1 and DQB1; roughly 520 for DQA1; about 590 for DPA1; around 490 for DPB1. On average, roughly 250,000 unique TCR beta nucleotide sequences were sequenced per donor among 350 to 400 genotyped donors of the cohort, with 15% to 20% of those sequences being non-productive. Donor age, sex, ethnicity and CMV serostatus were compiled together with the repertoire data. The study aimed to test whether signatures of past pathogen exposure could be identified by cataloging public T cell receptors.

On this clone: Which antigen it targets is not known.

Overall results and qualifications from the work: According to a later genetic analysis, donors in an Asian-associated ancestry cluster had fewer N-insertions in productive TCRs than the approximately 670-donor mean. A further reported finding was that TCR beta sequences accurately predicted the HLA-A and HLA-B alleles for most subjects in the first cohort. Across donors, most TCR sequences were observed very rarely, whereas some public TCRs were present in many individuals. The presence/absence analyses assumed that sequencing depth was roughly uniform across donors, and that assumption may not be true. A cluster of highly shared sequence variants was judged likely to be a technical artifact of the sequencing pipeline. In a later analysis, most CMV-associated TCR beta chains were found to appear HLA-restricted, with HLA associations seemingly driven largely by CMV exposure. A later analysis reported that several top co-occurrence clusters appeared linked to parvovirus B19, influenza, CMV and Epstein-Barr virus. In vitro tests confirmed that three of the cytomegalovirus-associated TCR beta chains recognize cytomegalovirus antigens. The classifier was reported to diagnose cytomegalovirus status with high specificity and sensitivity in both the original and validation cohorts. In the study, about 150 TCR beta chains were listed as associated with cytomegalovirus. In a later genetic analysis, a missense DCLRE1C variant was associated with V-gene and J-gene trimming of TCR beta chains, and the association was replicated in an independent cohort. Some IMGT-functional V segments, including TRBV6-2 and TRBV6-3, could not be told apart with the 87-base-pair reads, so those segments were excluded. In an earlier analysis of 587 of the donors, most TCR beta V segments appeared in productive rearrangements about 87% or about 30% of the time, broadly matching IMGT annotations. When HLA alleles, especially DR and DQ, strongly co-occurred, TCR associations were difficult to assign to individual alleles. A later analysis associated about 18,000 TCR beta sequences with specific HLA alleles at a false discovery rate of 0.05. The authors suggested that the approach could potentially be extended to other disease states and immunological phenotypes. In this cohort, only TCR beta chains were sequenced, and detectable features were limited by the absence of alpha or paired-chain data. Because counts were too low, 15 to 20 rarely observed V segments, including chromosome 9 orphons, were excluded from the earlier analysis of roughly 580 of the donors. The only immune exposure information available for the cohort was CMV serostatus. Because some donors lacked HLA typing at each locus, the association tests relied only on the typed subset. Linkage disequilibrium might explain the correlated functional status among segregating V segments, but an unknown experimental factor could not be excluded. A later analysis found that HLA-associated TCR beta chains were more clonally expanded and had lower generation probabilities than equally common non-associated chains. In a later analysis, TCR association rates were found to vary across HLA loci, with the most associated TCRs seen for DRB1 alleles and the fewest for HLA-C alleles.

The cohort was made up of approximately 670 healthy bone marrow donors. All cohort members were sampled while nominally healthy, although unrecorded immune exposures were likely present. The donor was CMV seropositive and was included in the group of 270 or so seropositive cohort members. A peripheral blood sample was provided by each donor, and peripheral blood mononuclear cells were used for TCR beta sequencing. The Qiagen DNeasy Blood Extraction Kit was used to extract genomic DNA from the blood cell samples. The method behind the library was the immunoSEQ multiplex PCR assay. A mixture of 60 forward primers for TCR Vbeta segments and 13 reverse primers for TCR Jbeta segments was used in the multiplex PCR. Amplification of the CDR3 region of rearranged TCR beta genes was performed with a multiplex PCR assay on genomic DNA. On the Illumina HiSeq System, the amplified TCR beta libraries were sequenced as 87-base-pair reads. The original methods were these. In a later analysis, tens of millions of unique TCR beta chains were counted across the roughly 670 repertoires, and roughly 10 million of these chains were shared by at least two donors. A nearest-neighbor algorithm error-corrected the raw reads and collapsed the reads into unique sequences, merging closely related sequences to remove PCR and sequencing errors. Alignment of CDR3 sequences to IMGT reference sequences was used to assign V, D and J gene segments. For a sequence to be retained, a match of at least six nucleotides to both a V gene segment and a J gene segment was required. A rearrangement counted as productive if the CDR3 had no stop codons and remained in frame with V and J, and every other rearrangement counted as non-productive. Following IMGT convention, CDR3 was defined as the stretch from the second conserved V-encoded cysteine to the conserved J-encoded phenylalanine. The earlier analysis of around 640 of the donors excluded sequences that lacked an unambiguous match to a single V gene segment. In an earlier analysis of some 590 of the donors, V segments were called functional above 56.7% productive rearrangements and were called segregating when the between-donor standard deviation exceeded 5%. A statistical classification framework was built to diagnose cytomegalovirus status from the catalog of TCR beta chain sequences. A later analysis assigned V and J genes by comparing TCR nucleotide sequences with IMGT/GENE-DB human TR gene sequences. Using the TCRdist pipeline, a later analysis assigned CDR3 sequences along with most-parsimonious VDJ recombination scenarios. In a later analysis, every TCR beta chain was defined by the combination of its CDR3 amino acid sequence and its V-gene family, and reads without a unique V-gene family were dropped. A later analysis removed 592 highly shared, low-generation-probability nucleotide sequences to deal with suspected cross-contamination and a sequencing artifact. In a later analysis, a clonal expansion index for each public chain was calculated from normalized within-repertoire ranks of inferred template counts. A later analysis computed generation probabilities with a VDJ recombination model fitted to out-of-frame rearrangements, and checked the results against IGoR. In a later analysis, hypergeometric tests were used to score TCR-TCR, TCR-HLA and TCR-CMV co-occurrence, with a repertoire-size bias correction applied to TCR pairs. In a later analysis, false discovery rates were estimated by permuting HLA or CMV assignments 20 times. In a later analysis, co-occurring TCRs were grouped with DBSCAN, and TCRdist sequence similarity was added when clustering was performed within HLA-allele-positive subsets. Co-occurrence clustering excluded repertoires with fewer than 30,000 or more than 120,000 public chains, plus five with anomalous nucleotide sharing. The immuneACCESS repertoire file appears here via TCRdb, limited to in-frame rearrangements. These files lack a portion of the clones; in checked studies, under half of the deficit traces to unresolved V genes, and the cause of the others is not known. The DNA was the basis for D and trimming; V, J and clone size are from that table. The sample's clone listing holds about 50,000 clones. The ten largest clones take up roughly 12% of the sample.

The germline V gene provides CDR1 SGHAT and CDR2 FQNNGV. V sheds 5 bases and J sheds 2 bases, leaving 10 bases between their ends. From the cysteine through the phenylalanine, the CDR3 covers 13 amino acids. This entry keeps only the CDR3 DNA: 39 bases, framed from base 1. The V gene is TRBV11-2 and the J gene is TRBJ2-7, and TRBD2 may be the D gene, going by 6 matching bases. This TCR derives from a man aged 18 to 29 in good health and CMV-seropositive. The sample was PBMCs. The nucleotide sequence is TGTGCCAGCAGCCAGGACTACCCCTACGAGCAGTACTTC. This sequence encodes CASSQDYPYEQYF.